Below, 3 T cell receptor beta chains from the same sample are listed, as sequenced in a study of blood T cell repertoires in COVID-19. Measured with immunoSEQ multiplex PCR; TCRdb has only the in-frame clones, and not every one. This repertoire shows over 200,000 clones, 80% to 90% found once; its top ten account for roughly 2.3%. The sample taken for sequencing was peripheral blood. The receptor set was obtained from a man younger than 45 who had recovered from COVID-19.

The chain is built from TRBV7-8 and TRBJ1-1; possibly TRBD1 for D (6 bases). CDR3 length equals 13 residues. V was pared by 4 bases and J by 6 bases, with 12 bases between. Germline V gene data show CDR1 as SGHVS and CDR2 as FQNEAQ. CDR3 coding DNA: TGTGCCAGCAGCTGGGGACACATCGCTGAAGCTTTCTTT. Its protein is CASSWGHIAEAFF. Supplemented by reference TRBV7-8 and TRBJ1-1, the full variable domain reads GAGVSQSPRYKVAKRGQDVALRCDPISGHVSLFWYQQALGQGPEFLTYFQNEAQLDKSGLPSDRFFAERPEGSVSTLKIQRTQQEDSAVYLCASSWGHIAEAFFGQGTRLTVV.

The V call is TRBV6-5, the J call TRBJ2-4; the D gene is possibly TRBD2 (5 bases). The CDR3 contains 15 residues. Trimming took off 2 bases at V and 0 bases at J, with 8 bases between the two ends. Germline CDR1 is MNHEY and CDR2 is SVGAGI. CDR3 bases: TGTGCCAGCAGTTACACGGGAATAGCCAAAAACATTCAGTACTTC. Its translation is CASSYTGIAKNIQYF.

The chain joins TRBV7-2 to TRBJ2-3; D unresolved. CDR1 and CDR2 (germline): SGHTA, FQGNSA. The CDR3 is 14 amino acids. Trimming took 7 bases from V and 1 from J, leaving 12 bases between them. The CDR3 DNA reads as TGTGCCAGCACCGAATACCTACGCACAGATACGCAGTATTTT. Protein sequence: CASTEYLRTDTQYF.